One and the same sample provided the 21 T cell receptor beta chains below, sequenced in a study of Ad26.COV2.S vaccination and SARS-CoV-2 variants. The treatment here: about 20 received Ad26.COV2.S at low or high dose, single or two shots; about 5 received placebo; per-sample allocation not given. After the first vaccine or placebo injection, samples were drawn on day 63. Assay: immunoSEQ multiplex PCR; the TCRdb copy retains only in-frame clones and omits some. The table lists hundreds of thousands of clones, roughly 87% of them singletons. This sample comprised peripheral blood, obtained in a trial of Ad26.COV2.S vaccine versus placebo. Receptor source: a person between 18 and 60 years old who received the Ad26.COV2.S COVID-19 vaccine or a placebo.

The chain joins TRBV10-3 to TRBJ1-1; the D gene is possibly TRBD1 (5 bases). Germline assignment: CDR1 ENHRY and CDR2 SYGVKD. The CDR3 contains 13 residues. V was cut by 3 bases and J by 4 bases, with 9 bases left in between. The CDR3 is CAISDMGLTEAFF. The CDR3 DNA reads TGTGCCATCAGTGACATGGGGCTCACTGAAGCTTTCTTT.

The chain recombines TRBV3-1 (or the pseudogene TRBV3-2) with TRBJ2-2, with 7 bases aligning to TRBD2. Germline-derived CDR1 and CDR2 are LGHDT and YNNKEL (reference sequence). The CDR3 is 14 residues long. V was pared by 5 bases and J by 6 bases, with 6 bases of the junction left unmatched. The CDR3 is CASSSNRGAGELFF. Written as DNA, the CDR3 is TGTGCCAGCAGCTCCAATCGGGGGGCCGGGGAGCTGTTTTTT.

The CDR3 bases are TGTGCCAGCAACTACAGGGAGAACACTGAAGCTTTCTTT. As protein: CASNYRENTEAFF. The chain uses TRBV25-1 and TRBJ1-1; D might be TRBD1 (6 bases). Germline V CDR1 and CDR2: MGHDK, SYGVNS. CDR3 length: 13 amino acids. Trimming cost V 7 bases and J 1 base, with 10 bases left between them.

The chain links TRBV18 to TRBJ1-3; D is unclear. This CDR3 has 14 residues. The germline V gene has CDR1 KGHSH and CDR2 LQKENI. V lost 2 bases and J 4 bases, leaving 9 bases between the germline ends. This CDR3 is CASSPTRGGNTIYF. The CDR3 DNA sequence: TGTGCCAGCTCACCAACAAGAGGGGGAAACACCATATATTTT.

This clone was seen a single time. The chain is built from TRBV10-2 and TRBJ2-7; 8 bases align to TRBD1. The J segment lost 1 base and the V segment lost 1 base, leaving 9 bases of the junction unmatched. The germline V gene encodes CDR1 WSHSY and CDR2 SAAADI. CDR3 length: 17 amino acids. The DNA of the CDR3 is TGCGCCAGCAGTGAGTGGTCAGGACAGGGAGTTTCCTACGAGCAGTACTTC. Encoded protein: CASSEWSGQGVSYEQYF.

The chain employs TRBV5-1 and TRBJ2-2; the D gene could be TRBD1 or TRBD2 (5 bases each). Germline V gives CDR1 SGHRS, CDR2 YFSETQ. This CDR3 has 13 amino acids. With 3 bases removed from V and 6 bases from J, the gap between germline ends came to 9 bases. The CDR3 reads CASSWGSAGELFF. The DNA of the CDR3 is TGCGCCAGCAGCTGGGGGAGTGCCGGGGAGCTGTTTTTT.

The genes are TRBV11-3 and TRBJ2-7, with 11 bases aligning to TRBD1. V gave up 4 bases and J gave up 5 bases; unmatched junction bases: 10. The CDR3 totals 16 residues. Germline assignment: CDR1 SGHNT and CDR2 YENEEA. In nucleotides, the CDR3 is TGTGCCAGCAGCTCAGCCGGGACAGGGGGTTTCAACGAGCAGTACGTC. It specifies CASSSAGTGGFNEQYV.

In DNA, the CDR3 is TGTGCCAGCAGCGTAGGAGGCAGGGAACTGTACTCTGGAAACACCATATATTTT. Amino acids: CASSVGGRELYSGNTIYF. This chain links TRBV9 with TRBJ1-3; a possible D gene is TRBD1 (5 bases). The germline gives CDR1 SGDLS, CDR2 YYNGEE. The CDR3 sequence is 18 residues long. Between the trimmed V and J ends, which lost 0 bases and 0 bases, there was a span of 16 bases.

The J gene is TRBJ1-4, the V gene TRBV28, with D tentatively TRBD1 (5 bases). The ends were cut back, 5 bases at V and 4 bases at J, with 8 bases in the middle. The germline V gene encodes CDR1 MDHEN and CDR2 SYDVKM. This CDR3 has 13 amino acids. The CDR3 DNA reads TGTGCCAGCAGTGTTGACAGTAATGAAAAACTGTTTTTT. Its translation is CASSVDSNEKLFF.

CDR3 coding DNA: TGTGCCAGCGCTGGACAGGGTGCTCAGCCCCAGCATTTT. Residues: CASAGQGAQPQHF. This sequence joins TRBV25-1 and TRBJ1-5, with 8 bases lining up with TRBD1. Per the germline V gene, CDR1 is MGHDK and CDR2 is SYGVNS. With V trimmed by 8 bases and J by 6 bases, 6 bases remained unmatched. The CDR3 is 13 residues long.

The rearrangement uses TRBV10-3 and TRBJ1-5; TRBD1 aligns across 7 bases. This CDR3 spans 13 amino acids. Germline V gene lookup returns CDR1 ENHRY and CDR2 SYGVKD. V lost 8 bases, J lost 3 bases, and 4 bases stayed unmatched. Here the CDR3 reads CAIARGNNQPQHF. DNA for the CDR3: TGTGCCATCGCCAGGGGGAACAATCAGCCCCAGCATTTT.

The CDR3 loop is CASSAGGSNYEQYF. The CDR3 nucleotides are TGTGCCAGCAGCGCCGGGGGCAGTAACTACGAGCAGTACTTC. The chain employs TRBV7-2 and TRBJ2-7, with D tentatively TRBD1 or TRBD2 (6 bases each). CDR3 size: 14 residues. The V end lost 5 bases, the J end lost 3 bases, and 14 bases lay between the germline ends. Germline V lookup: CDR1 SGHTA, CDR2 FQGNSA. Complete variable domain (other parts from reference TRBV7-2 and TRBJ2-7): GAGVSQSPSNKVTEKGKDVELRCDPISGHTALYWYRQSLGQGLEFLIYFQGNSAPDKSGLPSDRFSAERTGGSVSTLTIQRTQQEDSAVYLCASSAGGSNYEQYFGPGTRLTVT.

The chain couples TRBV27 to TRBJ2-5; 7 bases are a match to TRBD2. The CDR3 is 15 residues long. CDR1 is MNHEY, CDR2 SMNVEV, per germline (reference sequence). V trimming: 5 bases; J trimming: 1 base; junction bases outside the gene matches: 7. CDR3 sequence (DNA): TGTGCCAGCAGTCACCCAGGACTAGGCCAAGAGACCCAGTACTTC. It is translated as CASSHPGLGQETQYF.

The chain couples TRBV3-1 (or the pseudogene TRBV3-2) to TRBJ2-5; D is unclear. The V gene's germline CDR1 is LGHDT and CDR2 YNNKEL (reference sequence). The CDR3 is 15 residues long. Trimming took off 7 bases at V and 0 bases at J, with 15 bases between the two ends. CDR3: CASTKGGIYQETQYF. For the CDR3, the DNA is TGTGCCAGCACCAAAGGCGGCATTTACCAAGAGACCCAGTACTTC.

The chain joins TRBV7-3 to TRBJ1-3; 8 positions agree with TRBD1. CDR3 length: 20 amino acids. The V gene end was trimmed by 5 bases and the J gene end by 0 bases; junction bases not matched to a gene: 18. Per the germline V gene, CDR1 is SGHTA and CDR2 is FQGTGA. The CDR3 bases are TGTGCCAGCAGCCAGCTAAGAACCACAGGGGGAAGGGGCTCTGGAAACACCATATATTTT. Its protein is CASSQLRTTGGRGSGNTIYF.

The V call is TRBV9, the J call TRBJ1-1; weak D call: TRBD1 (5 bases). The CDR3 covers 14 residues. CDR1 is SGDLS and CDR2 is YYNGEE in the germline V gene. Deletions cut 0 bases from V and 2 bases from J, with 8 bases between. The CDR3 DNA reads TGTGCCAGCAGCGTAGCCAGGGCCAACACTGAAGCTTTCTTT. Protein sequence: CASSVARANTEAFF.

CDR3 nucleotide sequence: TGCGCCAGCAGCCCGAGGCCCGGGACAGGGGTCAATGAGCAGTTCTTC. This translates into CASSPRPGTGVNEQFF. This chain uses TRBV4-1 with TRBJ2-1, with 10 bases matching TRBD1. V shed 4 bases and J 6 bases; nucleotides not matched to a gene: 9. The CDR3 sequence is 16 residues long. The germline gives CDR1 MGHRA, CDR2 YSYEKL.

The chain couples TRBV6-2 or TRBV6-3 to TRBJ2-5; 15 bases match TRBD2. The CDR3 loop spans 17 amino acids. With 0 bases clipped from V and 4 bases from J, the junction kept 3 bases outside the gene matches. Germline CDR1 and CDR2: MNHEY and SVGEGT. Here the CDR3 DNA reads TGTGCCAGCAGTTACTCTGGGACTAGCGGGAGGCGAGAGACCCAGTACTTC. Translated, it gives CASSYSGTSGRRETQYF.

In DNA form, the CDR3 reads TGCGCCAGCAGCTTGGAGGGACACATCTATGGCTACACCTTC. This sequence encodes CASSLEGHIYGYTF. The rearrangement links TRBV5-1 to TRBJ1-2, with D tentatively TRBD1 (6 bases). CDR1 and CDR2 (germline): SGHRS, YFSETQ. V lost 0 bases to trimming and J lost 4 bases, with 10 bases between them. This CDR3 comprises 14 residues.

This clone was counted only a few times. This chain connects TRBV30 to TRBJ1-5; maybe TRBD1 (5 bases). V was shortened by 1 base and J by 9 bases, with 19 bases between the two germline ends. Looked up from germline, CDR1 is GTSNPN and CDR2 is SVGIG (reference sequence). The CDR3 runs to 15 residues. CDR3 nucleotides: TGTGCCTGGAGTGGCGGGGCCTTAATGGAGGCGCCCCAGCATTTT. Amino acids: CAWSGGALMEAPQHF.

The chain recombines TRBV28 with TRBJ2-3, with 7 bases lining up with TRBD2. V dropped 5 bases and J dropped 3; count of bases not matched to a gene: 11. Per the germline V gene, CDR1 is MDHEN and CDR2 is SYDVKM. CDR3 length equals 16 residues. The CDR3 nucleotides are TGTGCCAGCAGTGGGAGGGGCGAGGGTGATACAGATACGCAGTATTTT. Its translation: CASSGRGEGDTDTQYF.